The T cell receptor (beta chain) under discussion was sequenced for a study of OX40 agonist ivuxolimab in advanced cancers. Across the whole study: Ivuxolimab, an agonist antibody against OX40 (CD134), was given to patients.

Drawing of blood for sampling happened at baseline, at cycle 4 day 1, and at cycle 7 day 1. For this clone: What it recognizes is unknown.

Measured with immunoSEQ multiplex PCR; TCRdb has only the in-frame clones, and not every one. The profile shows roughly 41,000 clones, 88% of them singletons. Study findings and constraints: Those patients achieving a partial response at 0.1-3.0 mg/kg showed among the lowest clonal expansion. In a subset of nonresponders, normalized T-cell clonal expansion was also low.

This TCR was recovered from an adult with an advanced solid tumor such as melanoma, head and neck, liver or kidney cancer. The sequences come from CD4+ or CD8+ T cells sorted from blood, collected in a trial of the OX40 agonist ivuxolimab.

The CDR3: CASSVGLTAIQYF. Written as DNA, the CDR3 is TGTGCCAGCAGCGTCGGACTGACGGCCATTCAGTACTTC. The chain combines TRBV7-9 with TRBJ2-4; possibly TRBD2 for D (5 bases). Looked up from germline, CDR1 is SEHNR and CDR2 is FQNEAQ (reference sequence). The CDR3 loop spans 13 amino acids. Trimming shortened V by 5 bases and J by 9 bases, and 14 bases separated the two germline ends.